The 10 T cell receptor beta chains below were found in one sample sequenced in a study of blood T cell repertoires in COVID-19. The method was immunoSEQ multiplex PCR; TCRdb's version includes in-frame clones alone and lacks a portion of them. The sample lists some 140,000 clones, roughly 78% occurring once. The sample consisted of peripheral blood. These receptors all come from a man in his 60s with acute or convalescent COVID-19.

The gene calls are TRBV7-9 and TRBJ1-1, with a possible D match to TRBD1 (5 bases). The CDR3 has 11 residues. Germline-derived CDR1 and CDR2 are SEHNR and FQNEAQ (reference sequence). V was trimmed by 6 bases and J by 11 bases, leaving 13 bases between them. The CDR3 nucleotides read TGTGCCAGCAGTTCAGGGATGGGGGCTTTCTTT. Amino acids: CASSSGMGAFF.

The genes are TRBV27 and TRBJ1-5, with a tentative D call TRBD1 (5 bases). V lost 4 bases to trimming and J lost 0 bases, with 10 bases between them. From germline, CDR1 is MNHEY and CDR2 SMNVEV (reference sequence). The CDR3 totals 15 residues. The CDR3 nucleotides are TGTGCCAGCAGTTCGGGGGGATATAGCAATCAGCCCCAGCATTTT. Amino acid sequence: CASSSGGYSNQPQHF.

CDR3 nucleotides: TGTGCCAGCAGCGTAGGGCTAGGGGACAATGAGCAGTTCTTC. Translation gives CASSVGLGDNEQFF. V and J are TRBV9 and TRBJ2-1, with D possibly matching TRBD1 (5 bases). Germline V CDR1 and CDR2: SGDLS, YYNGEE. V gave up 0 bases and J gave up 5 bases, with 9 bases separating them. This CDR3 comprises 14 residues.

The rearrangement links TRBV5-8 to TRBJ1-1; D gene uncertain. The CDR3 contains 15 residues. The germline V gene has CDR1 SGHTS and CDR2 YDEGEE. The V and J ends lost 3 bases and 5 bases respectively, with 17 bases between them. The CDR3 DNA is TGTGCCAGCAGCTATCCTGGCAGGCCGGGAACTGAAGCTTTCTTT. This sequence encodes CASSYPGRPGTEAFF.

The CDR3 DNA sequence: TGTGCCAGCAGTCCGGGACAGTTCTCAGGGGAGACCCAGTACTTC. It is translated as CASSPGQFSGETQYF. This sequence joins TRBV6-5 and TRBJ2-5, with 7 bases matching TRBD1. Germline V gene lookup returns CDR1 MNHEY and CDR2 SVGAGI. V was pared by 5 bases and J by 5 bases, with 11 bases of the junction left unmatched. This CDR3 contains 15 residues.

The chain carries TRBV30 and TRBJ1-2; D ambiguous. Trimming pared 0 bases from V and 2 bases from J, leaving 7 bases between. Germline V lookup: CDR1 GTSNPN, CDR2 SVGIG (reference sequence). This CDR3 comprises 13 residues. The CDR3 region is CAWSVSQNYGYTF. The CDR3 DNA is TGTGCCTGGAGTGTCTCCCAGAACTATGGCTACACCTTC.

The J gene is TRBJ1-5, the V gene TRBV18; a possible D gene is TRBD1 (5 bases). Per the germline V gene, CDR1 is KGHSH and CDR2 is LQKENI. The V end lost 3 bases, the J end lost 11 bases, and 14 bases lay between the germline ends. This CDR3 comprises 13 residues. The CDR3 here is CASSPSFEGAQHF. The CDR3, as DNA: TGTGCCAGCTCACCGTCCTTCGAAGGGGCCCAGCATTTT. Based on the CDR3 plus reference TRBV18 and TRBJ1-5, the full variable domain is NAGVMQNPRHLVRRRGQEARLRCSPMKGHSHVYWYRQLPEEGLKFMVYLQKENIIDESGMPKERFSAEFPKEGPSILRIQQVVRGDSAAYFCASSPSFEGAQHFGDGTRLSIL.

The chain carries TRBV7-2 and TRBJ2-1; D perhaps matches TRBD2 (5 bases). Per germline, CDR1 SGHTA and CDR2 FQGNSA. V dropped 1 base and J dropped 7 bases, with 17 bases sitting between them. The CDR3 is made up of 16 amino acids. The CDR3 sequence is CASSLDASLVGNEQFF. CDR3 DNA: TGTGCCAGCAGCTTAGACGCTAGCCTGGTAGGGAATGAGCAGTTCTTC.

This clone was detected only once. The V gene is TRBV20-1, the J gene TRBJ2-1; 9 positions agree with TRBD1. V lost 3 bases, J lost 9 bases, and 6 bases stayed unmatched. The CDR3 is 13 residues long. CDR1 and CDR2 (germline): DFQATT, SNEGSKA (reference sequence). CDR3 loop: CSASTGGGSEQFF. In DNA, the CDR3 is TGCAGTGCTAGTACAGGGGGCGGATCTGAGCAGTTCTTC.

V is TRBV7-9 and J is TRBJ1-4; 8 positions match TRBD1. In germline, CDR1 is SEHNR, CDR2 FQNEAQ (reference sequence). J was trimmed by 8 bases and V by 5 bases; bases with no gene match: 7. This CDR3 contains 14 residues. The chain's CDR3 is CASSLRGLEEKLFF. As DNA, the CDR3 is TGTGCCAGCAGCCTCAGGGGGCTAGAAGAAAAACTGTTTTTT.